The 26 T cell receptor beta chains given below trace back to one sample, sequenced in a study of T cells in localized non-small cell lung cancer (dated by TCRdb to the early 2020s). Library preparation used the immunoSEQ multiplex PCR assay. Held by TCRdb, this immuneACCESS table contains in-frame sequences only and omits some clones. Under half of the omission traces to an unresolved V gene where checked; the cause of the rest is unknown. Counted in this sample were over 15,000 clones; over 80% of them appeared once. Roughly 25% of the sample comes from the top ten. The source material was peripheral blood, sampled before any cancer treatment. These receptor sequences come from an older female donor with stage I lung adenocarcinoma.

This clone was counted a single time. The J gene is TRBJ2-7, the V gene TRBV4-3, with D hard to call. The CDR3 covers 14 residues. The germline V gene has CDR1 LGHNA and CDR2 YSLEER. V lost 4 bases to trimming and J lost 2 bases, with 12 bases between them. CDR3 DNA sequence: TGCGCCAGCAGCCCTAGACCCGATACCTACGAGCAGTACTTC. This translates into CASSPRPDTYEQYF.

This clone occurred a few times. V is TRBV7-2 and J is TRBJ2-7, with D perhaps matching TRBD1 or TRBD2 (5 bases each). Between the trimmed V and J ends, which lost 5 bases and 0 bases, there was a span of 20 bases. CDR1 and CDR2 (germline): SGHTA, FQGNSA. The length of the CDR3 is 17 residues. CDR3 coding DNA: TGTGCCAGCAGCCCTAAGGGGACGGCCTGGAGCTCCTACGAGCAGTACTTC. As protein: CASSPKGTAWSSYEQYF.

The genes are TRBV9 and TRBJ2-3, with 9 positions matching TRBD2. This CDR3 region has 15 residues. V shed 3 bases and J 0 bases; nucleotides not matched to a gene: 2. Germline V gene lookup returns CDR1 SGDLS and CDR2 YYNGEE. CDR3 sequence reads: CASSGSGGSTDTQYF. In DNA form, the CDR3 reads TGTGCCAGCAGCGGCAGCGGGGGGAGCACAGATACGCAGTATTTT.

This chain joins TRBV19 and TRBJ2-3, with 7 positions matching TRBD2. J gave up 2 bases and V 4 bases, and 9 bases lay outside the gene matches. The CDR3 consists of 16 residues. The germline gives CDR1 LNHDA, CDR2 SQIVND (reference sequence). In DNA, the CDR3 is TGTGCCAGTAGTAAGAGTTGGGGGGGGAACACAGATACGCAGTATTTT. Protein: CASSKSWGGNTDTQYF.

This chain joins TRBV4-1 and TRBJ1-1; D is unclear. CDR1 MGHRA and CDR2 YSYEKL come from the germline V gene. V was clipped by 3 bases and J by 5 bases, with 13 bases between them. The CDR3 consists of 14 residues. CDR3 region: CASSQREAFTEAFF. The CDR3 DNA reads TGCGCCAGCAGCCAGCGGGAAGCCTTTACTGAAGCTTTCTTT.

V gene TRBV9 combines with J gene TRBJ1-5; perhaps TRBD1 as D (5 bases). Between the trimmed V and J ends, which lost 0 bases and 7 bases, there was a span of 14 bases. CDR1 and CDR2 from the germline V gene are SGDLS and YYNGEE. The CDR3 runs to 15 residues. The CDR3, as DNA: TGTGCCAGCAGCGTAGGTGGCGGGCAGGGACAGCCCCAGCATTTT. Residues: CASSVGGGQGQPQHF.

This clone was observed a few times. The rearrangement links TRBV29-1 to TRBJ2-3; maybe TRBD1 (6 bases). V was pared by 7 bases and J by 1 base, with 15 bases between. The CDR3 has 14 amino acids. Per the germline V gene, CDR1 is SQVTM and CDR2 is ANQGSEA. The CDR3 loop reads CSARRGAGTDTQYF. The CDR3 DNA sequence: TGCAGCGCTCGCAGGGGAGCGGGCACAGATACGCAGTATTTT.

This clone turned up a few times. This sequence joins TRBV5-1 and TRBJ1-4, with D possibly TRBD1 on 6 matching bases. Germline V CDR1 and CDR2: SGHRS, YFSETQ. The CDR3 is 16 amino acids. V was pared by 3 bases and J by 3 bases, with 15 bases between. CDR3 in amino acids: CASSSLADRPNEKLFF. The CDR3 DNA follows: TGCGCCAGCAGCTCTCTGGCGGACAGACCTAATGAAAAACTGTTTTTT.

This sequence joins TRBV6-1 and TRBJ1-4; no definite D call. This CDR3 has 13 residues. V lost 4 bases and J 4 bases, leaving 7 bases between the germline ends. The germline gives CDR1 MNHNS, CDR2 SASEGT. The CDR3 spells CASSGSFNEKLFF. The DNA for the CDR3 is TGTGCCAGCAGTGGCAGTTTTAATGAAAAACTGTTTTTT.

This rearrangement joins TRBV5-4 to TRBJ1-2, with a possible D match to TRBD1 (5 bases). Germline assignment: CDR1 SGHNT and CDR2 YYREEE (reference sequence). The ends were cut back, 4 bases at V and 2 bases at J, with 12 bases in the middle. This CDR3 spans 14 amino acids. CDR3 DNA: TGTGCCAGCAGCCAGGGACGGATCAACTATGGCTACACCTTC. Translating it yields CASSQGRINYGYTF.

The chain has TRBV18 and TRBJ1-6; D call uncertain. The V end lost 6 bases, the J end lost 5 bases, and 5 bases lay between the germline ends. Germline V gives CDR1 KGHSH, CDR2 LQKENI. This CDR3 is 12 amino acids long. The CDR3 sequence is CASSRDNSPLHF. In DNA form, the CDR3 reads TGTGCCAGCTCTCGAGATAATTCACCCCTCCACTTT.

This chain connects TRBV6-5 to TRBJ1-5; 9 nucleotides agree with TRBD1. The CDR3 totals 15 residues. The V and J ends lost 4 bases and 5 bases, in that order; junction bases with no gene match: 6. Germline V gives CDR1 MNHEY, CDR2 SVGAGI. This CDR3 is CASSFSRTGDQPQHF. The CDR3 DNA sequence: TGTGCCAGCAGTTTCTCCCGGACAGGGGATCAGCCCCAGCATTTT.

The rearrangement links TRBV11-2 to TRBJ1-2; TRBD1 is a possible D gene (6 bases). Germline V CDR1 and CDR2: SGHAT, FQNNGV. Between the trimmed V and J ends, which lost 4 bases and 8 bases, there was a span of 14 bases. The CDR3 contains 13 residues. CDR3 sequence reads: CASSSSFRGGYTF. CDR3 coding DNA: TGTGCCAGCAGCTCCTCGTTCAGGGGAGGCTACACCTTC.

This clone was observed a single time. This chain joins TRBV7-6 and TRBJ1-1; the D gene is possibly TRBD1 (5 bases). Trimming took off 5 bases at V and 0 bases at J, with 13 bases between the two ends. The V gene's germline CDR1 is SGHVS and CDR2 FNYEAQ. This CDR3 has 15 amino acids. CDR3 sequence: CASSPLAGLNTEAFF. The CDR3 nucleotides are TGTGCCAGCAGCCCCCTTGCAGGGCTGAACACTGAAGCTTTCTTT.

The chain's CDR3 is CASSPDMSEKLFF. The CDR3 nucleotides read TGTGCCAGCAGCCCCGACATGTCCGAAAAACTGTTTTTT. The chain employs TRBV7-2 and TRBJ1-4; the D is unclear. Trimming left V 5 bases short and J 8 bases short, with 12 bases between. The CDR3 loop spans 13 amino acids. CDR1 and CDR2 (germline): SGHTA, FQGNSA.

The gene calls are TRBV4-3 and TRBJ1-2; D is uncertain. The CDR3 extends over 11 amino acids. Germline CDR1 and CDR2: LGHNA and YSLEER. With 3 bases removed from V and 7 bases from J, the gap between germline ends came to 6 bases. CDR3 amino acids: CASSQVGGYTF. In DNA, the CDR3 is TGCGCCAGCAGCCAGGTCGGTGGCTACACCTTC.

The chain joins TRBV12-5 to TRBJ2-3; maybe TRBD2 (5 bases). CDR1 is LGHNT, CDR2 FRNRAP, per germline. The ends were cut back, 2 bases at V and 5 bases at J, with 23 bases in the middle. The CDR3 consists of 18 residues. The CDR3 bases are TGTGCTAGTGGTTTGCTGAGCGTCGGGGTAGGGCGCGGAGATACGCAGTATTTT. As protein: CASGLLSVGVGRGDTQYF.

The rearrangement uses TRBV5-6 and TRBJ1-2; possible D gene TRBD1, 5 bases. Per germline, CDR1 SGHDT and CDR2 YYEEEE. CDR3 length equals 15 residues. V lost 0 bases, J lost 8 bases, and 17 bases lay in between. The CDR3 nucleotides read TGTGCCAGCAGCTTGGAGCAGGGTAGTGTGTGGGGCTACACCTTC. It encodes CASSLEQGSVWGYTF.

There are a few counts of this clone. The CDR3 spells CAISKNRDTSLSEQYF. The CDR3 bases are TGTGCCATCAGTAAAAATAGGGACACTTCCTTGAGCGAGCAGTACTTC. The rearrangement uses TRBV10-3 and TRBJ2-7; perhaps TRBD1 as D (6 bases). Germline V gene data show CDR1 as ENHRY and CDR2 as SYGVKD. Deletions cut 5 bases from V and 6 bases from J, with 23 bases between. There are 16 residues in the CDR3.

The chain employs TRBV28 and TRBJ1-1; D is unresolved. The CDR3 is made up of 19 amino acids. V was pared by 6 bases and J by 0 bases, with 26 bases between. Germline CDR1 MDHEN, CDR2 SYDVKM. DNA of the CDR3: TGTGCCAGCAGCTCCCCCTCTACGGGCCTCGGAATCTTGAACACTGAAGCTTTCTTT. Its protein product is CASSSPSTGLGILNTEAFF.

This chain links TRBV5-8 with TRBJ1-2; D unresolved. Germline CDR1 SGHTS, CDR2 YDEGEE. This CDR3 region has 17 residues. V lost 4 bases to trimming and J lost 8 bases, with 27 bases between them. CDR3 nucleotide sequence: TGTGCCAGCAGCAAAGGAACGGCTATAACTTCAATATCGGGCTACACCTTC. This translates into CASSKGTAITSISGYTF.

The chain combines TRBV29-1 with TRBJ1-4, with 8 bases lining up with TRBD1. After removal of 4 bases from V and 7 bases from J, the junction contained 2 bases not matched to a gene. From germline, CDR1 is SQVTM and CDR2 ANQGSEA. CDR3 size: 12 residues. The DNA for the CDR3 is TGCAGCGTTGGACAGGGGAGTGAAAAACTGTTTTTT. Its protein product is CSVGQGSEKLFF. Combining the CDR3 with reference TRBV29-1 and TRBJ1-4 gives the whole variable domain SAVISQKPSRDICQRGTSLTIQCQVDSQVTMMFWYRQQPGQSLTLIATANQGSEATYESGFVIDKFPISRPNLTFSTLTVSNMSPEDSSIYLCSVGQGSEKLFFGSGTQLSVL.

V usage is TRBV6-1 and J usage is TRBJ2-7; possibly TRBD1 or TRBD2 for D (5 bases each). The CDR3 loop spans 17 amino acids. Germline V gene sequence: CDR1 MNHNS, CDR2 SASEGT. V lost 3 bases, J lost 3 bases, and 21 bases lay in between. The CDR3 here is CASSDAPQRGVLYEQYF. CDR3 sequence (DNA): TGTGCCAGCAGTGACGCCCCCCAGAGAGGGGTCCTCTACGAGCAGTACTTC.

V is TRBV20-1 and J is TRBJ1-2; D remains ambiguous. There are 11 residues in the CDR3. The germline V gene has CDR1 DFQATT and CDR2 SNEGSKA (reference sequence). V lost 5 bases and J lost 7, with 11 bases in between. This chain's CDR3 is CSARQLPGYTF. CDR3 nucleotide sequence: TGCAGTGCTCGCCAACTCCCTGGCTACACCTTC.

This rearrangement joins TRBV2 to TRBJ2-1; 14 nucleotides agree with TRBD2. Germline lookup yields CDR1 SNHLY and CDR2 FYNNEI. There are 15 residues in the CDR3. The V segment lost 6 bases and the J segment 3 bases; nucleotides outside the gene matches: 1. DNA for the CDR3: TGTGCCAGCAGAGGACTAGCGGGGGGCTACAATGAGCAGTTCTTC. Translation: CASRGLAGGYNEQFF.

J is TRBJ2-5 and V is TRBV18; no firm D call. The V and J ends lost 6 bases and 5 bases respectively, with 13 bases between them. Germline values: CDR1 KGHSH, CDR2 LQKENI. CDR3 length: 13 amino acids. CDR3 region: CASSRSREETQYF. For the CDR3, the DNA is TGTGCCAGCTCCCGATCTAGAGAGGAGACCCAGTACTTC. Filled out from reference TRBV18 and TRBJ2-5, the complete variable domain reads NAGVMQNPRHLVRRRGQEARLRCSPMKGHSHVYWYRQLPEEGLKFMVYLQKENIIDESGMPKERFSAEFPKEGPSILRIQQVVRGDSAAYFCASSRSREETQYFGPGTRLLVL.